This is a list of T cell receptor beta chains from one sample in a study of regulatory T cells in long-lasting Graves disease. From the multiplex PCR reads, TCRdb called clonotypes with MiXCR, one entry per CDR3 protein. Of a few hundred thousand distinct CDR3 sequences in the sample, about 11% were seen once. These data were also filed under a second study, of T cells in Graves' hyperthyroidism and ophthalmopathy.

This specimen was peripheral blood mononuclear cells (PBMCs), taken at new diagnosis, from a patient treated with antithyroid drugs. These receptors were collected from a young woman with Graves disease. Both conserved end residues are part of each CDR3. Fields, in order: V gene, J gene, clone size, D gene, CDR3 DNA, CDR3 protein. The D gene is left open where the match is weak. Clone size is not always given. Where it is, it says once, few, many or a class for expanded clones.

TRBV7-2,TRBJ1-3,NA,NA,TGTGCCAGCAGGCCCGGGCCAGAGCCTGGGAACACCATATATTTT,CASRPGPEPGNTIYF
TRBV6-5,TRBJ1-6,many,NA,TGTGCCAGCAGCTACGCCACAGCTAATTCACCCCTCCACTTT,CASSYATANSPLHF
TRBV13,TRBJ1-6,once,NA,TGTGCCAGCAGCTTATCCGGGCGTCCCCTCCACTTT,CASSLSGRPLHF
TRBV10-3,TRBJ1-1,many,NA,TGTGCCATCAGCCGGGACGCTGTACCAAACACTGAAGCTTTCTTT,CAISRDAVPNTEAFF
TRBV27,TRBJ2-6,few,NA,TGTGCCAGCAGTTCGTTAGGGGGGAGACACCCCAACGTCCTGACTTTC,CASSSLGGRHPNVLTF
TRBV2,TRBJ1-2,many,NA,TGTGCCAGCAGTGAAGTTGGCAGGCCGGGGAACTATGGCTACACCTTC,CASSEVGRPGNYGYTF
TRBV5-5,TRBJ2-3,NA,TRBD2,TGTGCCAGCAGCCGTCTAGCGGTAACTAGCATCCGCACAGATACGCAGTATTTT,CASSRLAVTSIRTDTQYF
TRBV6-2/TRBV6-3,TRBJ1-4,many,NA,TGTGCCAGCAGTTACGGCGAAAAACTGTTTTTT,CASSYGEKLFF
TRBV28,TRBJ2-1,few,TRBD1,TGTGCCAGCAGAGGGGGCAGGGGTGAGCAGTTCTTC,CASRGGRGEQFF
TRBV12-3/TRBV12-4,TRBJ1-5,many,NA,TGTGCCAGCAGTTTTTTTGCGACAGTGGGCAATCAGCCCCAGCATTTT,CASSFFATVGNQPQHF
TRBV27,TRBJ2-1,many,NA,TGTGCCAGCAGTTTTGATTCCCCGGCGGTCCGGGCCGATGAGCAGTTCTTC,CASSFDSPAVRADEQFF
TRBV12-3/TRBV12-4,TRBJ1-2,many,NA,TGTGCCAGCAGTTTCGGGGGAGGGAACTATGGCTACACCTTC,CASSFGGGNYGYTF
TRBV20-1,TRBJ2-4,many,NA,TGCAGTGCTGGGTTAGAATGGGGCAAAAACATTCAGTACTTC,CSAGLEWGKNIQYF
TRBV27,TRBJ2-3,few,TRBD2,TGTGCCAGCAGTCTACCCGGGACTAGCGGGGGGCCGGATTGGAACACAGATACGCAGTATTTT,CASSLPGTSGGPDWNTDTQYF
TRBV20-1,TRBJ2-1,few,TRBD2,TGCAGTGCTAGCCTCTTCCGGGACTACCCCTACAATGAGCAGTTCTTC,CSASLFRDYPYNEQFF
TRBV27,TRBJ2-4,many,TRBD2,TGTGCCAGCAGTTCCGGGGGGAACATTCAGTACTTC,CASSSGGNIQYF
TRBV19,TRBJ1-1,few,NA,TGTGCCAGTAGCGACAGGCCAGAAGCCCGCAGCACTGAAGCTTTCTTT,CASSDRPEARSTEAFF
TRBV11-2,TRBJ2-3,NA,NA,TGTGCCAGCAGCTTAAGGGGGTTCAGCACAGATACGCAGTATTTT,CASSLRGFSTDTQYF
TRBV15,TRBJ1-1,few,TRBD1,TGTGCCACCAGCAGAGATCTTGGGACAGGGAACACTGAAGCTTCCTTT,CATSRDLGTGNTEASF
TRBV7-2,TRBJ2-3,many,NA,TGCGCCAGCAGCTTGGTACAGCCCACAGATACGCAGTATTTT,CASSLVQPTDTQYF
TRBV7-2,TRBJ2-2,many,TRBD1,TGTGCCAGCAGCTCTTACAGGGGGCAAGGAACCGGGGAGCTGTTTTTT,CASSSYRGQGTGELFF
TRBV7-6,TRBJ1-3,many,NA,TGTGCCAGCAGCACTGACAGGAGCTCTGGAAACACCATATATTTT,CASSTDRSSGNTIYF
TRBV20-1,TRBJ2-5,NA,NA,TGCAGTGCTAGACCCGGGAGAGGCGGGGAGACCCAGTACTTC,CSARPGRGGETQYF
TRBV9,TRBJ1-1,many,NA,TGTGCCAGCAGCGTAGCTCAGGACACTGAAGCTTTCTTT,CASSVAQDTEAFF
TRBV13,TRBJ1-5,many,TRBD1,TGTGCCAGCAGCTGGGCAGGGGGCAACAATCAGCCCCAGCATTTT,CASSWAGGNNQPQHF
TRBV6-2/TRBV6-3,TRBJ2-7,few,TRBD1,TGTGCCAGCAGTCGACAACAGGGGCCCCTCTACGAGCAGTACTTC,CASSRQQGPLYEQYF
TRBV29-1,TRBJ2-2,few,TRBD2,TGCAGCGCTACGGGACTAGCGGGAGGGCCAGACACCGGGGAGCTGTTTTTT,CSATGLAGGPDTGELFF
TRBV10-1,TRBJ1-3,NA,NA,TGCGCCAGCAGTGAGTCCGTGGGGGGCTCTGGAAACACCATATATTTT,CASSESVGGSGNTIYF
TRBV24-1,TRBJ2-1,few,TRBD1,TGTGCCACCAGCCCCGGGACAGGGGGCTGGGAGAGGACCTACAATGAGCAGTTCTTC,CATSPGTGGWERTYNEQFF
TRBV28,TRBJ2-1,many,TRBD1,TGTGCCAGCAGTTTACGCTCCCGACCGTTGGGGGGACAGGGATTCCTATACAATGAGCAGTTCTTC,CASSLRSRPLGGQGFLYNEQFF
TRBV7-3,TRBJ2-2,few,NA,TGTGCCAGCAGCTTACTAGCAAGAACCGGGGAGCTGTTTTTT,CASSLLARTGELFF
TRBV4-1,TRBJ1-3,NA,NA,TGCGCCAGCAGCCAGGACCAAACACACCCTGGAAACACCATATATTTT,CASSQDQTHPGNTIYF
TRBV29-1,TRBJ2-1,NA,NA,TGCAGCGTCCTATTCTTGCGGGGAGGCCCCTACAATGAGCAGTTCTTC,CSVLFLRGGPYNEQFF
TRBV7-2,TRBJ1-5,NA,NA,TGTGCCAGCAGCTTAAGCCTCGGGGGCAATCAGCCCCAGCATTTT,CASSLSLGGNQPQHF
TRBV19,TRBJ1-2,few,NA,TGTGCCAGTAGTAGTACCCGACAGCTAAACTATGGCTACACCTTC,CASSSTRQLNYGYTF
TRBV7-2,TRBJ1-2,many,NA,TGTGCCAGCAGCTTAACTTGGACAGAACGCGGCTACACCTTC,CASSLTWTERGYTF
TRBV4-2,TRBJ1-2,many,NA,TGTGCCAGCAGCCAAGTGCTAGCAGGGTATGGCTACACCTTC,CASSQVLAGYGYTF
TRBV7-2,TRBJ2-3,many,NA,TGTGCCAGCAGCTTAGACGCAGATACGCAGTATTTT,CASSLDADTQYF
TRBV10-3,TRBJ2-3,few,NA,TGTGCCATCAGGGGACCCATTGATACGCAGTATTTT,CAIRGPIDTQYF
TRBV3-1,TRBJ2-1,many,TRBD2,TGTGCCAGCAGCCGCGGGGGGAGGGGGGAGCAGTTCTTC,CASSRGGRGEQFF
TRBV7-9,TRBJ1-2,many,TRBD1,TGTGCCAGCAGCTTTTTGCCGGGACAGGGCTTTGGCTACACCTTC,CASSFLPGQGFGYTF
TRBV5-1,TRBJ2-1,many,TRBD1,TGCGCCAGCAGCTTGTCTGGCCAGGGGGTAAATGAGCAGTTCTTC,CASSLSGQGVNEQFF
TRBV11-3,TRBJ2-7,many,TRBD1,TGTGCCAGCAGTCCACAGGGGGCGGGCTCCTACGAGCAGTACTTC,CASSPQGAGSYEQYF
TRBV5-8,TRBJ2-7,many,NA,TGTGCCAGCAGCTTGGAGGGCGCACCACCCTTAGGAGAGCAGTACTTC,CASSLEGAPPLGEQYF
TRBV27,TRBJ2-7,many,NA,TGTGCCAGCAGTTTATATTACGGAATCCTTTCCTACGAGCAGTACTTC,CASSLYYGILSYEQYF
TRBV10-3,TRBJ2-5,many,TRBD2,TGTGCCACCGGGACTAGCGATAGAGAGACCCAGTACTTC,CATGTSDRETQYF
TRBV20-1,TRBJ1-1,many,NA,TGCAGTGCTAGAGACGGGGCCCAGGCTGAAGCTTTCTTT,CSARDGAQAEAFF
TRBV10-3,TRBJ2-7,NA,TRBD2,TGTGCCATTTTAGCGGGACATAACTACGAGCAGTACTTC,CAILAGHNYEQYF
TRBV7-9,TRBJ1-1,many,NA,TGTGCCAGCAGCTTATGGATAGGGGGGGACACTGAAGCTTTCTTT,CASSLWIGGDTEAFF
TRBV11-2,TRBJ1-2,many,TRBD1,TGTGCCAGCAGCTTCTCACAGGGGTATGGCTACACCTTC,CASSFSQGYGYTF